This T cell receptor beta chain stems from a study of T cell changes during pregnancy in multiple sclerosis. Generated by immunoSEQ multiplex PCR, the TCRdb table keeps only in-frame clones and is missing some. The sample has around 50,000 clones, over 80% seen once; the top ten hold 0.16%. This specimen was CD4+ T cells from peripheral blood mononuclear cells, taken after pregnancy. This clonotype originated in a female donor in good health, enrolled as a control in a pregnancy study.

The CDR3: CASSSPGTGSETQYF. The DNA of the CDR3 is TGTGCCAGCAGTAGCCCCGGGACAGGGTCGGAGACCCAGTACTTC. The rearrangement links TRBV6-1 to TRBJ2-5; 9 bases match TRBD1. With V trimmed by 5 bases and J by 5 bases, 9 bases remained unmatched. CDR3 length: 15 amino acids. Looked up from germline, CDR1 is MNHNS and CDR2 is SASEGT.